Each of the 9 T cell receptor beta chains below was sequenced from the same sample in a study of control samples from healthy donors and cancer patients (dated by TCRdb to between 2020 and 2021). The library came from the immunoSEQ multiplex PCR assay. Here the immuneACCESS table is served through TCRdb, limited to in-frame sequences with V and J called. Missing clones are a known gap in these copies; in checked studies unresolved V genes cover under half, and the rest lacks a known reason. This sample is represented by 76,000 or so clones; approximately 88% of them were singletons. The ten biggest clones cover roughly a tenth of the sample. Source material: PBMCs. The receptors were gathered from a woman between 45 and 60 years old with colorectal cancer.

This chain joins TRBV10-3 and TRBJ2-4; D assignment may be TRBD1 or TRBD2 (5 bases each). The CDR3 is 14 amino acids. CDR1 is ENHRY and CDR2 is SYGVKD in the germline V gene. Between the trimmed V and J ends, which lost 4 bases and 7 bases, there was a span of 14 bases. This CDR3 reads CAISVSGDLNIQYF. In DNA form, the CDR3 reads TGTGCCATCAGTGTTTCCGGGGACCTTAACATTCAGTACTTC.

The V and J genes are TRBV5-1 and TRBJ1-1, with a weak D call TRBD1 (5 bases). The CDR3 totals 15 residues. Trimming left V 1 base short and J 1 base short, with 11 bases between. Germline V CDR1 and CDR2: SGHRS, YFSETQ. Written as DNA, the CDR3 is TGCGCCAGCAGCTTGACCAGGGACCGGAACACTGAAGCTTTCTTT. As protein: CASSLTRDRNTEAFF.

The rearrangement uses TRBV7-2 and TRBJ2-1; D may be TRBD2 (6 bases). Between the trimmed V and J ends, which lost 6 bases and 0 bases, there was a span of 12 bases. Germline V gives CDR1 SGHTA, CDR2 FQGNSA. CDR3 length: 15 residues. CDR3 sequence reads: CASSWIAASYNEQFF. The CDR3 DNA is TGTGCCAGCAGTTGGATAGCGGCCTCCTACAATGAGCAGTTCTTC.

The genes are TRBV2 and TRBJ1-5; weak D call: TRBD1 (5 bases). Trimming pared 6 bases from V and 1 base from J, leaving 7 bases between. CDR3 size: 13 residues. The germline V gene has CDR1 SNHLY and CDR2 FYNNEI. The CDR3 nucleotides read TGTGCCAGCAGCGGGACGAGCAATCAGCCCCAGCATTTT. Translation gives CASSGTSNQPQHF.

The chain uses TRBV7-2 and TRBJ1-3; D is perhaps TRBD1 (5 bases). The germline V and J ends were trimmed by 5 bases and 1 base, with 15 bases remaining between them. CDR1 is SGHTA and CDR2 is FQGNSA in the germline V gene. This CDR3 has 16 residues. The CDR3 protein is CASSNPLGGSGNTIYF. The CDR3, as DNA: TGTGCCAGCAGCAACCCTTTGGGGGGATCTGGAAACACCATATATTTT.

V is TRBV14 and J is TRBJ1-3; D is perhaps TRBD1 (6 bases). Per the germline V gene, CDR1 is SGHDN and CDR2 is FVKESK. The CDR3 runs to 18 residues. V was pared by 4 bases and J by 0 bases, with 19 bases between. CDR3 nucleotide sequence: TGTGCCAGCAGCCCCTTACAGGGAAGGGGCCTCTCTGGAAACACCATATATTTT. It encodes CASSPLQGRGLSGNTIYF.

There are a few counts of this clone. The chain employs TRBV28 and TRBJ2-7, with a tentative D call TRBD1 (6 bases). The V gene lost 4 bases and the J gene lost 7 bases, with 14 bases spanning the gap. Germline assignment: CDR1 MDHEN and CDR2 SYDVKM. The CDR3 is 13 residues long. The CDR3 DNA follows: TGTGCCAGCAGTTCTCCACAGGGTGGGGAGCAGTACGTC. Its translation is CASSSPQGGEQYV.

This chain links TRBV7-2 with TRBJ1-2; 9 positions agree with TRBD1. Germline V gene data show CDR1 as SGHTA and CDR2 as FQGNSA. The CDR3 runs 13 residues. J gave up 5 bases and V 8 bases, and 6 bases lay outside the gene matches. CDR3 loop: CASAGQGEYGYTF. The CDR3 bases are TGTGCCAGCGCGGGACAGGGTGAATATGGCTACACCTTC.

This sequence joins TRBV15 and TRBJ2-2; the D is unclear. Trimming took 0 bases from V and 4 from J, leaving 6 bases between them. Per the germline V gene, CDR1 is LNHNV and CDR2 is YYDKDF (reference sequence). The CDR3 consists of 14 residues. The CDR3: CATSRDLSTGELFF. The DNA for the CDR3 is TGTGCCACCAGCAGAGATCTCAGCACCGGGGAGCTGTTTTTT.